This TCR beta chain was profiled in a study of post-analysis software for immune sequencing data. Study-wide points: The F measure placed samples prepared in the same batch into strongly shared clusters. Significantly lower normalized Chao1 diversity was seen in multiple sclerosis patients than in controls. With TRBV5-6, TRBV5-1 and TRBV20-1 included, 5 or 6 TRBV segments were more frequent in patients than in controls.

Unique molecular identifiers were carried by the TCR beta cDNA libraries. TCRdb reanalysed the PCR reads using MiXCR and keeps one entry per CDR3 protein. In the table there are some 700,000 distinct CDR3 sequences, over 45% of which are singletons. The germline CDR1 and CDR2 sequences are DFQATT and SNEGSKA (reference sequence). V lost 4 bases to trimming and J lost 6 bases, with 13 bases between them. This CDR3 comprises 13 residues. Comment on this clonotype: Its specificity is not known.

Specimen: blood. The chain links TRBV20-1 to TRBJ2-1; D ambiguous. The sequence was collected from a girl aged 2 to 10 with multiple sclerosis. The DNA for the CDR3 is TGCAGTGCTATGCCAGAGAACACCAATGAGCAGTTCTTC. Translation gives CSAMPENTNEQFF.